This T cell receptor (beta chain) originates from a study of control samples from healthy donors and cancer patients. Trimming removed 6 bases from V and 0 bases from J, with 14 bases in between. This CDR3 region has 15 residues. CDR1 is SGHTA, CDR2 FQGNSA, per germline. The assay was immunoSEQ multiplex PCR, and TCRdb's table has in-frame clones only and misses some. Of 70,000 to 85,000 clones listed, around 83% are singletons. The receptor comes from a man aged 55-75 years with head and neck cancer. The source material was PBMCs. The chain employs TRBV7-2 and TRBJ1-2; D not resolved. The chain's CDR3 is CASRIAPQTNYGYTF. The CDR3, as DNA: TGTGCCAGCAGGATAGCCCCCCAGACTAACTATGGCTACACCTTC.